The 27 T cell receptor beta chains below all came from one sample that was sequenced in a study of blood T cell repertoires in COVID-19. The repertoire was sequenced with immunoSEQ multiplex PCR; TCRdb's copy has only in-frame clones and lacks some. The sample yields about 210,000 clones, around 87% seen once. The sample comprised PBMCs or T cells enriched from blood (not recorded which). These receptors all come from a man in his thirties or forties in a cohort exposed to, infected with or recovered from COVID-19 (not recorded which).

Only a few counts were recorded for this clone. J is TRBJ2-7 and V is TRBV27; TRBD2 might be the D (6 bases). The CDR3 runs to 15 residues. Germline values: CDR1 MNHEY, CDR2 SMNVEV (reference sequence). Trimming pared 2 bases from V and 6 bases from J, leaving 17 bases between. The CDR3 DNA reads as TGTGCCAGCAGTTTAGGGGCCGGGACTCTACTCGAGCAGTACTTC. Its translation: CASSLGAGTLLEQYF.

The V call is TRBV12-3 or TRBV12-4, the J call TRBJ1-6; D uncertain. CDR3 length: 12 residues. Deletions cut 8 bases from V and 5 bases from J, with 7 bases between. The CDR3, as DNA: TGTGCCAGCGAAGCTAATAATTCACCCCTCCACTTT. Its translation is CASEANNSPLHF.

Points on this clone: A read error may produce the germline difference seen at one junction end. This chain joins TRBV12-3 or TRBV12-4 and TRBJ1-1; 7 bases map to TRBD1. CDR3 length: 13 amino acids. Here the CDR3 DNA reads TGTGCCAGCACTTTAACAGGGGATACTGAAGCTTTCTTT. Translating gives CASTLTGDTEAFF.

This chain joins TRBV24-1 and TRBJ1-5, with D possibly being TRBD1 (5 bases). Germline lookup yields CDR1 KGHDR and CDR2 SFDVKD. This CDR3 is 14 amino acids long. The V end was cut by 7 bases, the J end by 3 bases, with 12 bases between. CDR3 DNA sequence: TGTGCCACCAGAGGAGCAGGGAACAATCAGCCCCAGCATTTT. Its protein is CATRGAGNNQPQHF.

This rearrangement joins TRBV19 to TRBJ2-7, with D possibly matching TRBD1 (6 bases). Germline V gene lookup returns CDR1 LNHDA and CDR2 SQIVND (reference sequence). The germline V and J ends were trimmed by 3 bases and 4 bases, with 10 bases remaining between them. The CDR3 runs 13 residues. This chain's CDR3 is CASSMGTPYEQYF. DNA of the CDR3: TGTGCCAGTAGTATGGGGACACCTTACGAGCAGTACTTC.

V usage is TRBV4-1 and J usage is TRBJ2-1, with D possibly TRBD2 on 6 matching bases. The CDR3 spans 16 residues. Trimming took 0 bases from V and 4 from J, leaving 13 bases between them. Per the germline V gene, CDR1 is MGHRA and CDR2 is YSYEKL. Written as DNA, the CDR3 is TGCGCCAGCAGCCAAGATTTCGAGCGGGCTTACAATGAGCAGTTCTTC. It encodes CASSQDFERAYNEQFF.

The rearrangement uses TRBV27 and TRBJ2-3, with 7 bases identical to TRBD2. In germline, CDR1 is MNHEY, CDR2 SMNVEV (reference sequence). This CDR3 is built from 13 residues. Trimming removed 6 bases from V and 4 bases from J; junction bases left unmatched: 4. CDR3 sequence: CASSWAGADTQYF. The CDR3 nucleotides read TGTGCCAGCAGCTGGGCGGGGGCAGATACGCAGTATTTT.

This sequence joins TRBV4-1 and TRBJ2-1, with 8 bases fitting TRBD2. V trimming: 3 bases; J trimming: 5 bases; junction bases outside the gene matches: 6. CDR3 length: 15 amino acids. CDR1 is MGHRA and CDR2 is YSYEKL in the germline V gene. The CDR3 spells CASSQQGLGDNEQFF. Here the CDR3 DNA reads TGCGCCAGCAGCCAGCAGGGACTAGGGGACAATGAGCAGTTCTTC.

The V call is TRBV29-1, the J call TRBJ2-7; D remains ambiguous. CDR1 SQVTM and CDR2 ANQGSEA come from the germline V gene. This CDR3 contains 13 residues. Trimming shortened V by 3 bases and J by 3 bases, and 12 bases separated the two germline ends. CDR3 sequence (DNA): TGCAGCGTTGAGACTGGAACCTACTACGAGCAGTACTTC. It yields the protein CSVETGTYYEQYF.

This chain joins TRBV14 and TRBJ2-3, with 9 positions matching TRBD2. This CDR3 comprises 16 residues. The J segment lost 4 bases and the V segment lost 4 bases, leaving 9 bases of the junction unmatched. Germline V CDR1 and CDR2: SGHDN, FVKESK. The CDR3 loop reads CASSLGTSSIADTQYF. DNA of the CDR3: TGTGCCAGCAGCCTGGGGACTAGCTCGATCGCAGATACGCAGTATTTT.

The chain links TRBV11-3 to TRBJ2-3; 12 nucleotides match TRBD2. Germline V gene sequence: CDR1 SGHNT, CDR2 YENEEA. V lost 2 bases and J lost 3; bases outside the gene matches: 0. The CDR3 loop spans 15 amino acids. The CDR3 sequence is CASSLLAGGTDTQYF. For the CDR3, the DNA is TGTGCCAGCAGCTTACTAGCGGGAGGGACAGATACGCAGTATTTT.

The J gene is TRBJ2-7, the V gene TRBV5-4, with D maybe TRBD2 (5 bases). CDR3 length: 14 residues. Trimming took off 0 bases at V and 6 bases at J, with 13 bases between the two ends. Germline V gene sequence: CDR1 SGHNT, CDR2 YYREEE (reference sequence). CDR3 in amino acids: CASSLAGTGSEQYF. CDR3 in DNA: TGTGCCAGCAGCTTGGCGGGTACGGGGTCCGAGCAGTACTTC.

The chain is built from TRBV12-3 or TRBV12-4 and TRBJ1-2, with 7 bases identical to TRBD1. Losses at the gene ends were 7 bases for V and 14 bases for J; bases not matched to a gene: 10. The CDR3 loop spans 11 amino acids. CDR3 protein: CASTLTGKSTF. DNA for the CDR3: TGTGCCAGCACCCTGACAGGGAAGTCGACCTTC.

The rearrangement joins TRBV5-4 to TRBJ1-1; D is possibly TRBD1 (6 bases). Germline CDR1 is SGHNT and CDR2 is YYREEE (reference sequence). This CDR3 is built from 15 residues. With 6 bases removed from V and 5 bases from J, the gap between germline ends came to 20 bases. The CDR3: CASTLWGGLGTEAFF. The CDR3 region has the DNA TGTGCCAGCACCCTATGGGGGGGCTTGGGAACTGAAGCTTTCTTT.

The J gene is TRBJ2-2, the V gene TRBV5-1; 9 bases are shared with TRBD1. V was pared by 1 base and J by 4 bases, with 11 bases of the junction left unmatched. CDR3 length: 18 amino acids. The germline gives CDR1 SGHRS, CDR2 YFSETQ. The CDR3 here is CASSLTARDRVVTGELFF. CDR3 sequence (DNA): TGCGCCAGCAGCTTGACCGCGCGGGACAGGGTGGTCACCGGGGAGCTGTTTTTT.

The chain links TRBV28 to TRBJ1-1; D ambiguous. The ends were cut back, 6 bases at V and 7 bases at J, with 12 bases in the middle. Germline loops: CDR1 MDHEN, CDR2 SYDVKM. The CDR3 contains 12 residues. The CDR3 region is CASRLGGYEAFF. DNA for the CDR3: TGTGCCAGCAGGCTAGGAGGGTATGAAGCTTTCTTT.

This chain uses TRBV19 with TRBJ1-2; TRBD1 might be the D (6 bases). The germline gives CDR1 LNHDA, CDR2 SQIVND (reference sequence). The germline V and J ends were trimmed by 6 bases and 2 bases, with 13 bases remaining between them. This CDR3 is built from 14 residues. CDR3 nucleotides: TGTGCCAGTAGGCGATCCCAGGGGAACTATGGCTACACCTTC. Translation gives CASRRSQGNYGYTF.

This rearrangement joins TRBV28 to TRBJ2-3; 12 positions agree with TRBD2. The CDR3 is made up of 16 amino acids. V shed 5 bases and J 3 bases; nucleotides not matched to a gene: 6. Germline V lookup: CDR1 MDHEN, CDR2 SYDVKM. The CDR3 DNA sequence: TGTGCCAGCAGTAGAGGACTAGCGGGGTGGACAGATACGCAGTATTTT. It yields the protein CASSRGLAGWTDTQYF.

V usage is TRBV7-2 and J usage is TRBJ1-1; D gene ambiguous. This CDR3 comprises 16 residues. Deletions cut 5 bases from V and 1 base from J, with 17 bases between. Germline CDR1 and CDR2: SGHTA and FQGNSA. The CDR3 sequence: CASSARSTTGNTEAFF. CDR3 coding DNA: TGTGCCAGCAGCGCCCGCTCGACGACGGGGAACACTGAAGCTTTCTTT.

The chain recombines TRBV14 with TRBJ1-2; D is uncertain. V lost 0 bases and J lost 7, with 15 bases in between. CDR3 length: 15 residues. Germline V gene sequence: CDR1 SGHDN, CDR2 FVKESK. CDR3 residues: CASSQDARPPGGYTF. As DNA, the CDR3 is TGTGCCAGCAGCCAAGATGCCAGGCCACCCGGTGGCTACACCTTC. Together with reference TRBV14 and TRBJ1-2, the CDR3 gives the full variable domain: EAGVTQFPSHSVIEKGQTVTLRCDPISGHDNLYWYRRVMGKEIKFLLHFVKESKQDESGMPNNRFLAERTGGTYSTLKVQPAELEDSGVYFCASSQDARPPGGYTFGSGTRLTVV.

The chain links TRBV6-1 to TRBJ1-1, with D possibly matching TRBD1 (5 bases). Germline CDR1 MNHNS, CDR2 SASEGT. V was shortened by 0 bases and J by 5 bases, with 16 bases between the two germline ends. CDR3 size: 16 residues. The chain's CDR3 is CASSEARWGAGTEAFF. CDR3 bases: TGTGCCAGCAGTGAAGCGCGGTGGGGCGCGGGGACTGAAGCTTTCTTT.

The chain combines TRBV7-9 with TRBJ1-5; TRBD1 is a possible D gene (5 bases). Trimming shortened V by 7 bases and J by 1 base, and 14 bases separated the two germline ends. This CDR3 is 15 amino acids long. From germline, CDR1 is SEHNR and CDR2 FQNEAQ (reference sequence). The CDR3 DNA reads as TGTGCCAGCACCACCGGCGGGGGAAGCAATCAGCCCCAGCATTTT. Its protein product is CASTTGGGSNQPQHF.

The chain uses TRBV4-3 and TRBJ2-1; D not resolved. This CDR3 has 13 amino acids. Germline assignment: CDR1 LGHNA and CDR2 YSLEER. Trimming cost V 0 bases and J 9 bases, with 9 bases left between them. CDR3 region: CASSQDLVGEQFF. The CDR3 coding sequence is TGCGCCAGCAGCCAAGACCTAGTGGGTGAGCAGTTCTTC.

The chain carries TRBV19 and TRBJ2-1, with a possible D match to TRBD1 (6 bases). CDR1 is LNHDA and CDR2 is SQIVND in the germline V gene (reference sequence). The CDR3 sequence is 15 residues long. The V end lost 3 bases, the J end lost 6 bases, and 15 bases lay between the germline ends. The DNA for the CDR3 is TGTGCCAGTAGTATGGAACAGGGTATTCTCAATGAGCAGTTCTTC. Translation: CASSMEQGILNEQFF.

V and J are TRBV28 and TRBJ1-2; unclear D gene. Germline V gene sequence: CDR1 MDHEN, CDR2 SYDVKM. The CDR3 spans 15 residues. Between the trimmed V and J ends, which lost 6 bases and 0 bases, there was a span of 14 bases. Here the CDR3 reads CASSSPGSANYGYTF. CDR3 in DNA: TGTGCCAGCAGCTCACCGGGGTCGGCTAACTATGGCTACACCTTC.

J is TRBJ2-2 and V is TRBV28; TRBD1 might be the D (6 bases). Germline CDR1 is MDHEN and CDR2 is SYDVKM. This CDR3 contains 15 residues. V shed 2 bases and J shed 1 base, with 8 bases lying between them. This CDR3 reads CASSLTGRNTGELFF. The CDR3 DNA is TGTGCCAGCAGTTTAACAGGGAGGAACACCGGGGAGCTGTTTTTT.

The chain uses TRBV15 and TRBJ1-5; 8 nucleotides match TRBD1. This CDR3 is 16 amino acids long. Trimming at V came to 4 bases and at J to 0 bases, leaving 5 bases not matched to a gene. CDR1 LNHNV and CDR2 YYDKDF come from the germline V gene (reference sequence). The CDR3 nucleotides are TGTGCCACCAGCAAGGACAGGGATTATAGCAATCAGCCCCAGCATTTT. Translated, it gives CATSKDRDYSNQPQHF. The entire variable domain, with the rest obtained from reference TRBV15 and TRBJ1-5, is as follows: DAMVIQNPRYQVTQFGKPVTLSCSQTLNHNVMYWYQQKSSQAPKLLFHYYDKDFNNEADTPDNFQSRRPNTSFCFLDIRSPGLGDTAMYLCATSKDRDYSNQPQHFGDGTRLSIL.